This T cell receptor beta chain was captured by sequencing in a study of Graves' ophthalmopathy and Graves' hyperthyroidism. At the level of the study: At the time of initial diagnosis and before any treatment, peripheral blood was collected.

The authors amplified TCR beta CDR3 regions from RNA transcripts. Amplification began with first-round RT-PCR using HTBI primers, then second-round multiplex PCR was performed. TCRdb recomputed calls from the multiplex PCR reads with MiXCR, one row per CDR3 protein. The data hold 500,000 to 800,000 distinct CDR3 sequences, with roughly two fifths observed a single time. Deletions cut 5 bases from V and 9 bases from J, with 11 bases between. This CDR3 spans 13 amino acids. Germline values: CDR1 SGHVS, CDR2 FQNEAQ. This TCR was sampled from an adult man with Graves' ophthalmopathy. The chain carries TRBV7-8 and TRBJ1-6, with D uncertain. The sequenced sample was peripheral blood. Here the CDR3 DNA reads TGTGCCAGCAGCCGCGGGTTTGCTTCACCCCTCCACTTT. This encodes CASSRGFASPLHF.